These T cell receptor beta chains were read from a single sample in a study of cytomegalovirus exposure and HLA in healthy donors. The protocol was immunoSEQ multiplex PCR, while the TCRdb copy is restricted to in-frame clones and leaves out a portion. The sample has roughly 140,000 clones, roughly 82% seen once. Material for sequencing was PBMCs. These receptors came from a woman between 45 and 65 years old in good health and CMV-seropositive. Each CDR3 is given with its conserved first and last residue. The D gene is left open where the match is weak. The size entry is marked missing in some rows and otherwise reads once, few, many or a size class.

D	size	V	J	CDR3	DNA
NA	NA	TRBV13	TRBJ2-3	CASSLGRGDTQYF	TGTGCCAGCAGCTTAGGCCGCGGTGATACGCAGTATTTT
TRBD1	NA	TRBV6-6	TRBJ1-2	CASSYLPGQVYGYTF	TGTGCCAGCAGTTACTTACCGGGACAGGTCTATGGCTACACCTTC
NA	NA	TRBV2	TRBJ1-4	CASREYEKLFF	TGTGCCAGCAGAGAGTATGAAAAACTGTTTTTT
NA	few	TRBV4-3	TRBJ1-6	CASSQESDTHSPLHF	TGCGCCAGCAGCCAAGAGTCGGACACCCATTCACCCCTCCACTTT
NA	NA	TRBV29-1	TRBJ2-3	CSVGMSTDTQYF	TGCAGCGTTGGTATGAGCACAGATACGCAGTATTTT
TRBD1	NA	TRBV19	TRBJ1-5	CASSIGGDSTNQPQHF	TGTGCCAGTAGTATAGGTGGGGACAGCACCAATCAGCCCCAGCATTTT
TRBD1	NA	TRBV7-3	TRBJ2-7	CASSPSSTGRHEQYF	TGTGCCAGCAGCCCCTCTTCGACAGGGCGTCACGAGCAGTACTTC
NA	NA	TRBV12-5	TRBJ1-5	CASGLPPKGDLICNQPQHF	TGTGCTAGTGGTTTGCCCCCAAAGGGGGATTTGATTTGCAATCAGCCCCAGCATTTT
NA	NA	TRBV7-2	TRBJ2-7	CASSRSLKAVYEQYF	TGTGCCAGCAGCCGATCCCTTAAGGCGGTCTACGAGCAGTACTTC
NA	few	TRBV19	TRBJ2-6	CASSWSTAGANVLTF	TGTGCCAGTAGCTGGAGCACGGCGGGGGCCAACGTCCTGACTTTC
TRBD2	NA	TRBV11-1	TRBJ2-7	CASSLKRGVPYEQYF	TGTGCCAGCAGCTTAAAGCGGGGGGTACCCTACGAGCAGTACTTC
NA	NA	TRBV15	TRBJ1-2	CATSRPTDYQTGGYTF	TGTGCCACCAGCAGGCCTACAGACTACCAGACTGGGGGCTACACCTTC
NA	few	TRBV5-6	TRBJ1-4	CASSYGAAPTNEKLFF	TGTGCCAGCAGCTATGGTGCGGCCCCAACTAATGAAAAACTGTTTTTT
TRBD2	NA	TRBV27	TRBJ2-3	CASSRRGGPDTQYF	TGTGCCAGCAGCCGTCGGGGGGGGCCAGATACGCAGTATTTT
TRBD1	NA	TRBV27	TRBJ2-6	CASRTGGWSGANVLTF	TGTGCCAGCAGGACAGGGGGCTGGTCTGGGGCCAACGTCCTGACTTTC
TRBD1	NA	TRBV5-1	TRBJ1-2	CASSDREGSGDYGYTF	TGCGCCAGCTCGGACAGGGAGGGTTCGGGGGACTATGGCTACACCTTC
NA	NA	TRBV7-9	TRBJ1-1	CSSSIITGLTFF	TGTTCCAGCAGCATTATTACAGGGTTAACTTTCTTT
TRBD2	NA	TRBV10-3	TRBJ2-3	CAISPVAGGLTDTQYF	TGTGCCATCAGTCCAGTAGCGGGGGGCCTCACAGATACGCAGTATTTT
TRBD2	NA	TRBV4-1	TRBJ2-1	CASSHLAGGKDEQFF	TGCGCCAGCAGCCATTTGGCGGGGGGAAAGGATGAGCAGTTCTTC
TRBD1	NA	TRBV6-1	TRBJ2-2	CASGGQNVTGELFF	TGTGCCAGCGGGGGACAGAATGTTACCGGGGAGCTGTTTTTT
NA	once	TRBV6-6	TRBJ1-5	CASRGDGRGGPQHF	TGTGCCAGCAGAGGGGACGGGAGAGGAGGGCCCCAGCATTTT
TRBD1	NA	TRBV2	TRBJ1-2	CASSASGTGLGYTF	TGTGCCAGCAGCGCCTCCGGGACAGGGCTTGGCTACACCTTC
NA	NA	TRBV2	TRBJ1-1	CASSVVGGRTEAFF	TGTGCCAGCAGTGTCGTGGGGGGTCGGACTGAAGCTTTCTTT
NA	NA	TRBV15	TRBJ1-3	CATSRRGEGVYSGNTIYF	TGTGCCACCAGCAGACGAGGGGAGGGCGTTTACTCTGGAAACACCATATATTTT
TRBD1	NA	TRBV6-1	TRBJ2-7	CASRRTGSVEQYF	TGTGCCAGCAGGCGGACAGGGTCCGTCGAGCAGTACTTC
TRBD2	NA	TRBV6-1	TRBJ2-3	CASSEKRGITDTQYF	TGTGCCAGCAGTGAAAAGCGGGGGATAACAGATACGCAGTATTTT
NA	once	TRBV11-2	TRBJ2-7	CASSKKTGRGYEQYF	TGTGCCAGCAGCAAGAAAACAGGCCGGGGGTACGAGCAGTACTTC
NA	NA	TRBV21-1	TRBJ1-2	CASTSGKGTGSYGYTF	TGTGCCAGCACCTCGGGGAAAGGGACAGGGTCCTATGGCTACACCTTC
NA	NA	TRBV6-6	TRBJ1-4	CASRTAMEEKLFF	TGTGCCAGCAGGACAGCGATGGAAGAAAAACTGTTTTTT
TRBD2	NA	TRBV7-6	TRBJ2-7	CASSSPGSGGNEQYF	TGTGCCAGCAGCTCGCCGGGTAGCGGGGGCAACGAGCAGTACTTC
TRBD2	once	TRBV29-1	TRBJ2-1	CSVWGDYTYNEQFF	TGCAGCGTTTGGGGGGACTATACCTACAATGAGCAGTTCTTC
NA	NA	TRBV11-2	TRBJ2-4	CASSLPSVNIQYF	TGTGCCAGCAGCTTGCCTAGCGTAAACATTCAGTACTTC
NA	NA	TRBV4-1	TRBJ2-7	CASSYRWGESNEQYF	TGCGCCAGCAGTTACAGGTGGGGGGAGTCTAACGAGCAGTACTTC
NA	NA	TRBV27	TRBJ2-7	CASRGLSSYEQYF	TGTGCCAGCAGGGGCTTGTCATCATACGAGCAGTACTTC
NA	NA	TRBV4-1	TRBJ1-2	CASSPLRTANYGYTF	TGCGCCAGCAGCCCGCTCCGGACTGCTAACTATGGCTACACCTTC
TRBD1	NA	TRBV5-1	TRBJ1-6	CASSMGHNAGGNPSSYNSPLHF	TGCGCCAGCAGCATGGGCCATAATGCAGGGGGCAATCCTAGCTCCTATAATTCACCCCTCCACTTT
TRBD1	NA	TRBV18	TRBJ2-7	CASSPENRGSYEQYF	TGTGCCAGCTCACCGGAGAACAGGGGATCCTACGAGCAGTACTTC
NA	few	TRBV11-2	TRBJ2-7	CASSLDGNEQYF	TGTGCCAGCAGCTTAGACGGGAACGAGCAGTACTTC
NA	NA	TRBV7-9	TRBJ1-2	CASSPLSPYGYTF	TGTGCCAGCAGCCCCCTTTCCCCGTATGGCTACACCTTC
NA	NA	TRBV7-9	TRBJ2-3	CASSVRDSTDTQYF	TGTGCCAGCAGCGTCCGGGACTCCACAGATACGCAGTATTTT
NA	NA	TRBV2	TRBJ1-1	CASSARGLWNTEAFF	TGTGCCAGCAGTGCACGAGGGCTGTGGAACACTGAAGCTTTCTTT
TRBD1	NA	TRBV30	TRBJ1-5	CAWSRTGLNQPQHF	TGTGCCTGGAGTCGGACAGGGTTGAATCAGCCCCAGCATTTT
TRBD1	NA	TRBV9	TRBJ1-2	CASSPGQAYYGYTF	TGTGCCAGCAGTCCGGGACAGGCCTACTATGGCTACACCTTC
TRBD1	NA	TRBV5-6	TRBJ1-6	CASSLPGTGASPLHF	TGTGCCAGCAGCTTGCCCGGGACAGGGGCTTCACCCCTCCACTTT
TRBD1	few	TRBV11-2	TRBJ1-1	CASSLGQGTEAFF	TGTGCCAGCAGCTTAGGACAGGGTACTGAAGCTTTCTTT
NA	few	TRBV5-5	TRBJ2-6	CASSPRDSGANVLTF	TGTGCCAGCAGTCCACGGGACTCTGGGGCCAACGTCCTGACTTTC
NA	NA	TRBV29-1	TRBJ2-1	CSVKTSQSYNEQFF	TGCAGCGTGAAGACTAGTCAATCCTACAATGAGCAGTTCTTC
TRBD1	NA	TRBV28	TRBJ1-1	CASRTGTGNTEAFF	TGCGCCAGCAGGACCGGGACAGGGAACACTGAAGCTTTCTTT
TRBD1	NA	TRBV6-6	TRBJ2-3	CASSFQGAADTQYF	TGTGCCAGCAGTTTCCAGGGGGCCGCAGATACGCAGTATTTT
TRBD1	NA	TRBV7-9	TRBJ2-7	CSSSDTGTGYF	TGTTCCAGCAGCGACACCGGGACAGGGTACTTC
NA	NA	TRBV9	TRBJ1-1	CASSVKGGGEAFF	TGTGCCAGCAGCGTAAAGGGGGGAGGGGAAGCTTTCTTT
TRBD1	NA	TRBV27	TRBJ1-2	CASSLSGTGANYGYTF	TGTGCCAGCAGTCTTAGCGGGACAGGGGCCAACTATGGCTACACCTTC
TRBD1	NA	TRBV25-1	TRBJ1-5	CASGPTGVNQPQHF	TGTGCCAGCGGCCCGACAGGGGTTAATCAGCCCCAGCATTTT
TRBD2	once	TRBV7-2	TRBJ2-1	CASSHGTSGDPSYNEQFF	TGTGCCAGCAGCCATGGGACTAGCGGAGATCCTTCCTACAATGAGCAGTTCTTC
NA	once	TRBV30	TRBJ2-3	CAWSQTDTQYF	TGTGCCTGGAGTCAAACAGATACGCAGTATTTT